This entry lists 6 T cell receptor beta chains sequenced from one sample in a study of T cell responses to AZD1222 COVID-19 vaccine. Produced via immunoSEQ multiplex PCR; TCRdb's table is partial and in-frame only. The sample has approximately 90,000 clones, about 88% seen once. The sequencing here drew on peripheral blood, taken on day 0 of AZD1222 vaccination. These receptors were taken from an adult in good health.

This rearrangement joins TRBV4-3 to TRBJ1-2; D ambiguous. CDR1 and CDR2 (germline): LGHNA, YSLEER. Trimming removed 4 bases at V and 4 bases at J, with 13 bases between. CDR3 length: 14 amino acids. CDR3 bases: TGCGCCAGCAGCCCGGAGGGCGGTAGCTATGGCTACACCTTC. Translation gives CASSPEGGSYGYTF.

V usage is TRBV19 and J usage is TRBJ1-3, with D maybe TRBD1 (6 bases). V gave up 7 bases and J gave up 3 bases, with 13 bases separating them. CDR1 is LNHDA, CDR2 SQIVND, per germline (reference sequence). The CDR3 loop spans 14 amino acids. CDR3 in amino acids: CASIQGNGGNTIYF. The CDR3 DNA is TGTGCCAGTATCCAGGGGAACGGTGGAAACACCATATATTTT. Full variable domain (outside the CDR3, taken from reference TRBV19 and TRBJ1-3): DGGITQSPKYLFRKEGQNVTLSCEQNLNHDAMYWYRQDPGQGLRLIYYSQIVNDFQKGDIAEGYSVSREKKESFPLTVTSAQKNPTAFYLCASIQGNGGNTIYFGEGSWLTVV.

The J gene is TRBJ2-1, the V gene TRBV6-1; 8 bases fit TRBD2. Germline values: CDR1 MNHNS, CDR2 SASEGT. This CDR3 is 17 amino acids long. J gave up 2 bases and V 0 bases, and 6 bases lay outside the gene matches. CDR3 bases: TGTGCCAGCAGTGAAGCTTCCTACGGGGGGGCCTACAATGAGCAGTTCTTC. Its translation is CASSEASYGGAYNEQFF.

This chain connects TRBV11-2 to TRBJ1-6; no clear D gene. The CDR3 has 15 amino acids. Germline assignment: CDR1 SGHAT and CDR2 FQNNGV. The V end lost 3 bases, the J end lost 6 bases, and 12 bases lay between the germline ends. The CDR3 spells CASSFSAVPNSPLHF. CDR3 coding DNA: TGTGCCAGCAGCTTTTCTGCGGTGCCTAATTCACCCCTCCACTTT.

The CDR3 loop reads CASSPSLTDSYGYTF. For the CDR3, the DNA is TGTGCCAGCAGTCCTTCTCTAACTGACTCCTATGGCTACACCTTC. The chain has TRBV6-5 and TRBJ1-2; D call uncertain. This CDR3 comprises 15 residues. The germline V and J ends were trimmed by 5 bases and 4 bases, with 17 bases remaining between them. CDR1 MNHEY and CDR2 SVGAGI come from the germline V gene.

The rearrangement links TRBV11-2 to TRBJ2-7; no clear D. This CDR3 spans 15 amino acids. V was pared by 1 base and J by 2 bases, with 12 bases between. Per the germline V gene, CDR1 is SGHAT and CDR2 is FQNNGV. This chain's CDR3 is CASSLGSATTYEQYF. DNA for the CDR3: TGTGCCAGCAGCTTAGGGTCGGCGACCACCTACGAGCAGTACTTC.